This T cell receptor beta chain stems from a study of CD8 T cells in ankylosing spondylitis. General observations from the study: Seemingly characteristic of ankylosing spondylitis blood was a TCR beta motif consisting of about 8 highly homologous variants.

This clonotype came up many times. The antigen is unknown. This CDR3 region has 13 residues. Germline V gene sequence: CDR1 MNHEY, CDR2 SVGEGT. Deletions cut 7 bases from V and 1 base from J, with 10 bases between. A quantitative 5'-RACE method, one with molecular barcodes, was used to make TCR beta libraries. TCRdb reprocessed the 5' RACE reads with MiXCR, giving one entry per CDR3 protein. The sample lists about 36,000 distinct CDR3 sequences, around 6% occurring once. This chain links TRBV6-2 or TRBV6-3 with TRBJ2-5; D perhaps matches TRBD1 (6 bases). This receptor was obtained from a male donor with ankylosing spondylitis or in good health (not recorded which). The sample taken for sequencing was blood, either unsorted or a sorted T cell fraction (not recorded which). The CDR3 bases are TGTGCCAGCACCCGGACAGTCCAAGAGACCCAGTACTTC. Translated, it gives CASTRTVQETQYF.